This T cell receptor (beta chain) was identified during a study of somatic mutations in cytotoxic T cells in rheumatoid arthritis. V was trimmed by 3 bases and J by 7 bases, leaving 14 bases between them. Germline lookup yields CDR1 SGDLS and CDR2 YYNGEE. The CDR3 covers 14 residues. Measured with immunoSEQ multiplex PCR; TCRdb has only the in-frame clones, and not every one. The top ten clones hold 10% to 12% of a sample with approximately 21,000 clones, roughly 74% of them seen once. Sequencing was done on a sample of CD8+ T cells sorted from blood. The receptor comes from an adult with rheumatoid arthritis. This sequence joins TRBV9 and TRBJ2-1; possibly TRBD1 or TRBD2 for D (5 bases each). This CDR3 is CASSAGTRVNEQFF. The CDR3 coding sequence is TGTGCCAGCAGCGCCGGGACGAGGGTAAATGAGCAGTTCTTC.